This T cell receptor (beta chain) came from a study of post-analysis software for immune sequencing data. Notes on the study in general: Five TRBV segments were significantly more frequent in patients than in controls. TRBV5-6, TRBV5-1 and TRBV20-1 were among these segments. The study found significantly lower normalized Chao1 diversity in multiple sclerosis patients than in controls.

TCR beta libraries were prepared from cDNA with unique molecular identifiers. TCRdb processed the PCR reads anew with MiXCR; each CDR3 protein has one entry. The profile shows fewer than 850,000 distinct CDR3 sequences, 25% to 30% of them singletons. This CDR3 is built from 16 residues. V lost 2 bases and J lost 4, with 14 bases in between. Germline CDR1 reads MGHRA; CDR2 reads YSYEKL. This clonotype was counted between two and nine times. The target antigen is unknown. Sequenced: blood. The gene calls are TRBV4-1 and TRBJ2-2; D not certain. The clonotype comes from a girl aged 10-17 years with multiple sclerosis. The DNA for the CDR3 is TGCGCCAGCAGCCAATCCCTCCTCCGTGTCACCGGGGAGCTGTTTTTT. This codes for CASSQSLLRVTGELFF.